What follows are 25 T cell receptor beta chains derived from one specimen sequenced in a study of immune heterogeneity within non-small cell lung tumors. Template came from bulk tumor genomic DNA, at approximately 620 ng per sample. Collection of several biopsies per primary tumor, spaced far apart, took place during surgery. The cohort was untreated, with newly diagnosed non-small cell lung cancer undergoing curative surgery. Amplifying TCR beta CDR3 involved multiplex PCR carried out with 32 V and 13 J primers. TCRdb fed the multiplex PCR reads into MiXCR, producing one record per CDR3 protein. The sample shows some 10,000 distinct CDR3 sequences, less than 30% of them seen only once. What was sequenced was lung tumor tissue. Source of these receptors: a woman aged 60 to 75 with non-small cell lung cancer.

In its sample, this clonotype ranks as medium-sized. This chain connects TRBV30 to TRBJ1-6, with D possibly matching TRBD1 (5 bases). The CDR3 length is 15 residues. Between the trimmed V and J ends, which lost 3 bases and 7 bases, there was a span of 16 bases. CDR1 is GTSNPN, CDR2 SVGIG, per germline (reference sequence). The CDR3 region is CAWSRRGGVNSPLHF. The CDR3 DNA is TGTGCCTGGAGCCGACGGGGAGGGGTCAATTCACCCCTCCACTTT.

The chain combines TRBV20-1 with TRBJ1-1; D is undetermined. Trimming took 0 bases from V and 5 from J, leaving 22 bases between them. Germline CDR1 and CDR2: DFQATT and SNEGSKA (reference sequence). The CDR3 consists of 17 residues. CDR3 in amino acids: CSARDKGTAPFSTEAFF. CDR3 DNA sequence: TGCAGTGCTAGAGATAAAGGTACAGCCCCTTTTTCGACTGAAGCTTTCTTT.

In its sample, this clonotype ranks as medium-sized. This chain uses TRBV28 with TRBJ1-5; 9 nucleotides align to TRBD1. The CDR3 extends over 16 amino acids. Germline loops: CDR1 MDHEN, CDR2 SYDVKM. Germline trimming cut 3 bases from V and 7 bases from J; bases unmatched to any gene: 10. The CDR3 region is CASSFETGGYQQPQHF. CDR3 sequence (DNA): TGTGCCAGCAGTTTTGAGACAGGGGGATATCAGCAGCCCCAGCATTTT. The full variable domain, its missing parts supplied by reference TRBV28 and TRBJ1-5, is DVKVTQSSRYLVKRTGEKVFLECVQDMDHENMFWYRQDPGLGLRLIYFSYDVKMKEKGDIPEGYSVSREKKERFSLILESASTNQTSMYLCASSFETGGYQQPQHFGDGTRLSIL.

The genes are TRBV30 and TRBJ1-5; D possibly corresponds to TRBD1 (6 bases). V lost 2 bases and J 1 base, leaving 12 bases between the germline ends. The CDR3 covers 15 residues. Germline CDR1 GTSNPN, CDR2 SVGIG (reference sequence). CDR3 sequence (DNA): TGTGCCTGGAGTTCGTGGAGGGGGAGCAATCAGCCCCAGCATTTT. This gives the protein CAWSSWRGSNQPQHF.

This clonotype was recorded many times. V usage is TRBV28 and J usage is TRBJ2-4, with D perhaps TRBD1 (5 bases). V shed 5 bases and J shed 1 base, with 12 bases lying between them. The CDR3 extends over 15 amino acids. Germline lookup yields CDR1 MDHEN and CDR2 SYDVKM. Written as DNA, the CDR3 is TGTGCCAGCAGTCTTTCAGGGTTCGCCAAAAACATTCAGTACTTC. Translation: CASSLSGFAKNIQYF. Drawing the rest from reference TRBV28 and TRBJ2-4, the complete variable domain is DVKVTQSSRYLVKRTGEKVFLECVQDMDHENMFWYRQDPGLGLRLIYFSYDVKMKEKGDIPEGYSVSREKKERFSLILESASTNQTSMYLCASSLSGFAKNIQYFGAGTRLSVL.

By sample fraction, this clonotype is medium-sized (0.01 to 0.1%). The chain is built from TRBV2 and TRBJ1-1; D may be TRBD1 (5 bases). CDR3 length equals 14 residues. V lost 6 bases and J lost 3, with 14 bases in between. Germline CDR1 and CDR2: SNHLY and FYNNEI. The CDR3 region is CASRRGLTHTEAFF. CDR3 coding DNA: TGTGCCAGCAGGAGGGGTTTGACACACACTGAAGCTTTCTTT.

This clonotype was found many times. The CDR3: CASSLFLAGGRNTGELFF. In DNA, the CDR3 is TGTGCCAGCAGCTTATTTCTAGCGGGAGGCAGGAACACCGGGGAGCTGTTTTTT. The chain carries TRBV7-6 and TRBJ2-2; 11 positions agree with TRBD2. The CDR3 is 18 amino acids. Germline CDR1 SGHVS, CDR2 FNYEAQ. V shed 2 bases, J shed 1 base, and the junction held 6 bases outside the gene matches.

This clonotype has only one observation. V usage is TRBV15 and J usage is TRBJ2-5; a weak D match, TRBD1 (5 bases). The CDR3 has 13 residues. With 1 base removed from V and 9 bases from J, the gap between germline ends came to 12 bases. Germline loops: CDR1 LNHNV, CDR2 YYDKDF (reference sequence). The DNA for the CDR3 is TGTGCCACCAGCAGAGCATGGGGCGAGGCCCAGTACTTC. It is translated as CATSRAWGEAQYF.

Points on this clonotype: A much bigger clone sits one base away, suggesting this may be a read error. This chain links TRBV27 with TRBJ2-5; TRBD2 might be the D (5 bases). CDR1 is MNHEY and CDR2 is SMNVEV in the germline V gene (reference sequence). The CDR3 is 16 amino acids. CDR3 DNA: TGTGCCAGGAGTTTAATAGGAGGAGCGTACCAAGAGACCCAGTACTTC. Amino acids: CARSLIGGAYQETQYF.

Concerning this clonotype itself: This clone may be a read error of a much larger clone one base away. The rearrangement joins TRBV27 to TRBJ2-1; perhaps TRBD2 as D (6 bases). The CDR3 runs 16 residues. Germline V CDR1 and CDR2: MNHEY, SMNVEV (reference sequence). The CDR3 loop is CASRGGFSGENNEHFF. The CDR3 DNA follows: TGTGCCAGCAGAGGAGGGTTTTCCGGCGAAAACAATGAGCATTTCTTC.

Ten or more counts support this clonotype. The chain joins TRBV12-3 or TRBV12-4 to TRBJ1-2; D is possibly TRBD1 (6 bases). The CDR3 extends over 13 amino acids. V lost 3 bases to trimming and J lost 8 bases, with 13 bases between them. The CDR3 reads CASSFDRSGGYTF. For the CDR3, the DNA is TGTGCCAGCAGTTTCGACAGGTCAGGAGGCTACACCTTC.

By sample fraction, this clonotype is medium-sized. The chain joins TRBV20-1 to TRBJ2-7; D might be TRBD1 (6 bases). The germline V gene encodes CDR1 DFQATT and CDR2 SNEGSKA (reference sequence). This CDR3 is built from 13 residues. Trimming left V 3 bases short and J 4 bases short, with 13 bases between. Written as DNA, the CDR3 is TGCAGTGCTAGCCAGACAGGTGCATACGAGCAGTACTTC. This translates into CSASQTGAYEQYF.

Sample share makes this clonotype medium-sized. The genes are TRBV27 and TRBJ2-7, with a weak D call TRBD1 (6 bases). The CDR3 has 17 amino acids. Germline V gene data show CDR1 as MNHEY and CDR2 as SMNVEV (reference sequence). Trimming pared 5 bases from V and 4 bases from J, leaving 24 bases between. This CDR3 is CASSPRGGGGQLYEQYF. The CDR3, as DNA: TGTGCCAGCAGTCCCCGGGGTGGGGGCGGACAGTTATACGAGCAGTACTTC.

This clonotype showed up just a few times. This rearrangement joins TRBV20-1 to TRBJ2-5; 8 nucleotides line up with TRBD2. The junction had 4 bases not matched to a gene; V was cut back by 0 bases and J by 4 bases. Germline V gene data show CDR1 as DFQATT and CDR2 as SNEGSKA (reference sequence). The CDR3 length is 14 residues. CDR3 protein: CSARDRRGGETQYF. CDR3 DNA sequence: TGCAGTGCTAGAGATCGCCGGGGGGGAGAGACCCAGTACTTC.

This clonotype is deemed medium-sized. V and J are TRBV12-3 or TRBV12-4 and TRBJ1-4; D unclear. The ends were cut back, 4 bases at V and 10 bases at J, with 16 bases in the middle. The CDR3 length is 14 residues. CDR3 sequence reads: CASSWVLDKGKLFF. In DNA form, the CDR3 reads TGTGCCAGCAGTTGGGTCCTAGATAAGGGAAAACTGTTTTTT.

The chain has TRBV7-6 and TRBJ1-3, with a possible D match to TRBD1 (5 bases). This CDR3 is built from 13 residues. V lost 4 bases and J 9 bases, leaving 13 bases between the germline ends. Germline CDR1 SGHVS, CDR2 FNYEAQ. CDR3 DNA: TGTGCCAGCAGCTCCACCGCGGGGGGCACCATATATTTT. It translates to CASSSTAGGTIYF.

The chain has TRBV28 and TRBJ2-1; D not certain. Per the germline V gene, CDR1 is MDHEN and CDR2 is SYDVKM. This CDR3 is built from 12 residues. Trimming pared 3 bases from V and 8 bases from J, leaving 8 bases between. CDR3 loop: CASSFQDHEQFF. The CDR3, as DNA: TGTGCCAGCAGTTTTCAGGACCATGAGCAGTTCTTC.

The chain links TRBV7-9 to TRBJ1-6; D might be TRBD1 (5 bases). V was trimmed by 1 base and J by 7 bases, leaving 8 bases between them. The CDR3 is made up of 14 amino acids. Per the germline V gene, CDR1 is SEHNR and CDR2 is FQNEAQ (reference sequence). The CDR3 DNA sequence: TGTGCCAGCAGCTTAGTCGGACAAAATTCACCCCTCCACTTT. Encoded protein: CASSLVGQNSPLHF.

This rearrangement joins TRBV10-3 to TRBJ1-2; D is unresolved. The ends were cut back, 3 bases at V and 2 bases at J, with 4 bases in the middle. This CDR3 comprises 12 residues. Germline V gives CDR1 ENHRY, CDR2 SYGVKD. As DNA, the CDR3 is TGTGCCATCAGTGAAACGAACTATGGCTACACCTTC. This encodes CAISETNYGYTF.

Turning to this clonotype: This is likely a read error, given that the CDR3 carries no conserved phenylalanine or tryptophan at its end. CDR3 sequence (DNA): TGTGCCAGCAGCTTGGATCCAGGGAACTATGGCTACACCTTA. Amino acids: CASSLDPGNYGYTL. This chain connects TRBV5-5 to TRBJ1-2; D may be TRBD1 (5 bases). CDR1 is SGHKS, CDR2 YYEKEE, per germline (reference sequence). This CDR3 has 14 residues. V lost 0 bases to trimming and J lost 2 bases, with 8 bases between them.

By share, this clonotype ranks as medium-sized (0.01 to 0.1%). DNA of the CDR3: TGTGCCAGCACAAAGCAGGGGGCCTACGAGCAGTACTTC. Its protein product is CASTKQGAYEQYF. This sequence joins TRBV28 and TRBJ2-7; 7 positions match TRBD1. The CDR3 is made up of 13 amino acids. The V gene end was trimmed by 7 bases and the J gene end by 2 bases; junction bases not matched to a gene: 5. Germline lookup yields CDR1 MDHEN and CDR2 SYDVKM.

This clonotype was detected ten times or more. This rearrangement joins TRBV11-3 to TRBJ2-1; 14 positions agree with TRBD2. The CDR3 runs to 17 residues. After removal of 1 base from V and 5 bases from J, the junction contained 4 bases not matched to a gene. Germline V gives CDR1 SGHNT, CDR2 YENEEA. The DNA for the CDR3 is TGTGCCAGCAGCTTAGTGGGGACTAGCGGGGGAAACAATGAGCAGTTCTTC. Translating gives CASSLVGTSGGNNEQFF.

This clonotype was detected many times. This chain connects TRBV4-1 to TRBJ2-5; perhaps TRBD2 as D (5 bases). The CDR3 covers 14 residues. V lost 0 bases to trimming and J lost 5 bases, with 10 bases between them. The germline gives CDR1 MGHRA, CDR2 YSYEKL. The CDR3 sequence is CASSQDSWEETQYF. In DNA, the CDR3 is TGCGCCAGCAGCCAAGATTCGTGGGAGGAGACCCAGTACTTC.

This clonotype was counted a few times. The J gene is TRBJ2-4, the V gene TRBV20-1; TRBD2 matches 7 bases. Germline V lookup: CDR1 DFQATT, CDR2 SNEGSKA (reference sequence). Germline trimming cut 6 bases from V and 10 bases from J; bases unmatched to any gene: 12. The CDR3 spans 13 residues. CDR3 residues: CSAPEGGIGIQYF. The CDR3 bases are TGCAGTGCACCGGAGGGAGGGATTGGGATTCAGTACTTC.

Concerning this clonotype: With a much larger clone just one base away, this may be a read error. This chain uses TRBV5-1 with TRBJ1-5, with a tentative D call TRBD1 (6 bases). This CDR3 has 15 residues. Deletions cut 0 bases from V and 3 bases from J, with 10 bases between. Germline-derived CDR1 and CDR2 are SGHRS and YFSETQ. The CDR3 nucleotides read TGCGCCAGCAGCTTGGAGGGGGGGGCCAATCAGCCCCAGCATTTT. Its translation: CASSLEGGANQPQHF.